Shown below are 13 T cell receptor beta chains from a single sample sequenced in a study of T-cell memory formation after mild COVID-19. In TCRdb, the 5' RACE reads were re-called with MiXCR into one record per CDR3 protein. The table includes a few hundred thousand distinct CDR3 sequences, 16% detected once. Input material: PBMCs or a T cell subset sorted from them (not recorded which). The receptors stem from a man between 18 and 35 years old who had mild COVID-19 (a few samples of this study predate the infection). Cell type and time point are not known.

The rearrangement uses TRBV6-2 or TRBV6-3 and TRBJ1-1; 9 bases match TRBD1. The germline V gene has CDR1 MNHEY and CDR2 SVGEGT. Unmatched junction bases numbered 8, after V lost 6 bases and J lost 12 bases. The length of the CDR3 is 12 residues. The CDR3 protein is CASSESDRGPFF. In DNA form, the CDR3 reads TGTGCCAGCAGCGAATCGGACAGGGGACCTTTCTTT.

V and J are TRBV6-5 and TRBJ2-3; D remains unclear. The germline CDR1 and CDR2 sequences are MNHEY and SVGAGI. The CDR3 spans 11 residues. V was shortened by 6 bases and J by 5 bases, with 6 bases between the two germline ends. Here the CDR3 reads CASRKGDTQYF. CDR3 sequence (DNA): TGTGCCAGCAGAAAGGGAGATACGCAGTATTTT.

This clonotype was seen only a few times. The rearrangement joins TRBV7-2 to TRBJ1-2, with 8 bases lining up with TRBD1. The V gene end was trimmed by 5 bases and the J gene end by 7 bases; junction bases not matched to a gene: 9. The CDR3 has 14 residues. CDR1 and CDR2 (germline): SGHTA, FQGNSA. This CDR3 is CASSPGQDLVGYTF. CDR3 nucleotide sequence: TGTGCCAGCAGCCCGGGACAGGACTTAGTTGGCTACACCTTC.

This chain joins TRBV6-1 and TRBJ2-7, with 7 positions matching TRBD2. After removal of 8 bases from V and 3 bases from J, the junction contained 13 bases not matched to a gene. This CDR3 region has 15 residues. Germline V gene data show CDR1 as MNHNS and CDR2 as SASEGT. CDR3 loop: CASEAGAGPDYEQYF. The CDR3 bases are TGTGCCAGCGAAGCTGGAGCGGGGCCAGACTACGAGCAGTACTTC.

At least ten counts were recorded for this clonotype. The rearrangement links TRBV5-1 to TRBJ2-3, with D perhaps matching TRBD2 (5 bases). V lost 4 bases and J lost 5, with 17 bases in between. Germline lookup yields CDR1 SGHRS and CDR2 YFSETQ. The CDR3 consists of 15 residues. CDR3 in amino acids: CASSQKLGSEDTQYF. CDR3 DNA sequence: TGCGCCAGCAGCCAAAAACTGGGGAGTGAAGATACGCAGTATTTT.

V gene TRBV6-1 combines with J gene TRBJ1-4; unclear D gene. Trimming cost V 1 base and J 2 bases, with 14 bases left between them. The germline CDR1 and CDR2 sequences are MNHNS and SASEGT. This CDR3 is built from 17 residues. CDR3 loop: CASSEGAAILTNEKLFF. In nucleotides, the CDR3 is TGTGCCAGCAGTGAAGGGGCGGCTATCCTGACTAATGAAAAACTGTTTTTT.

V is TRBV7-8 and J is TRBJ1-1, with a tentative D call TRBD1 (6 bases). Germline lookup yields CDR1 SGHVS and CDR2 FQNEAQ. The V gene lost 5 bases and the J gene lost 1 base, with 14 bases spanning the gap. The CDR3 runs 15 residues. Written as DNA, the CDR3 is TGTGCCAGCAGCCCACCCCAGGGGAGGAACACTGAAGCTTTCTTT. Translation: CASSPPQGRNTEAFF.

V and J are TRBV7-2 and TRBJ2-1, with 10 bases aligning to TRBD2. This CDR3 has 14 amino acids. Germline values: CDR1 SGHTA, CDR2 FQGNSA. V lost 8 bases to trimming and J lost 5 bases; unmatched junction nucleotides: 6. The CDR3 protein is CASRLAGAHNEQFF. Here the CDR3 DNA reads TGTGCCAGCCGGCTAGCGGGGGCGCACAATGAGCAGTTCTTC.

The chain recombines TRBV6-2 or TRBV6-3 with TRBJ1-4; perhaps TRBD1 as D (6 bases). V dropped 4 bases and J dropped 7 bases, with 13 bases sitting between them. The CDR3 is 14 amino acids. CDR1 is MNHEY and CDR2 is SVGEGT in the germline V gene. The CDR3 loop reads CASSFQGRSEKLFF. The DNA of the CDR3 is TGTGCCAGCAGTTTCCAGGGGAGGAGTGAAAAACTGTTTTTT.

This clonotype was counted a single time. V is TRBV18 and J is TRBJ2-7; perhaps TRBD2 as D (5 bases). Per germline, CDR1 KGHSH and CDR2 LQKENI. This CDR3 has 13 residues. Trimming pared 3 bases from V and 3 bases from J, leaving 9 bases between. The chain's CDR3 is CASSPATNYEQYV. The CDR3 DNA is TGTGCCAGCTCACCCGCGACTAACTACGAGCAGTACGTC.

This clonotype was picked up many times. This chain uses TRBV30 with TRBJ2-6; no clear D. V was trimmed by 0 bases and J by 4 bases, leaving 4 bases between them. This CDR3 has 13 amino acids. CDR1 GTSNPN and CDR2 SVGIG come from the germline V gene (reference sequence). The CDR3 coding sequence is TGTGCCTGGAGTGTTCAGGGGGCCAACGTCCTGACTTTC. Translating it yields CAWSVQGANVLTF.

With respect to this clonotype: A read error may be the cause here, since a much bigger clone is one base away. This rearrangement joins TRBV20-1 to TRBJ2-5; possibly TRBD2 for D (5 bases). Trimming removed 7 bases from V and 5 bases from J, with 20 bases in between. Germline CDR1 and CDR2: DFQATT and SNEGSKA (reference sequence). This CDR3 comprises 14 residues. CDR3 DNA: TGCAGTGATAGTACGGGGTTGGTGTGGGAGACCCAGTACTTC. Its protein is CSDSTGLVWETQYF.

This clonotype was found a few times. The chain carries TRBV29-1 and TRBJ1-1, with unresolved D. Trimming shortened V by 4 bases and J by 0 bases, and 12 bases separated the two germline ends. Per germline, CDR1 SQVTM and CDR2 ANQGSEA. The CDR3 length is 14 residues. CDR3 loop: CSVGVDSVNTEAFF. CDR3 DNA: TGCAGCGTTGGAGTCGACTCAGTGAACACTGAAGCTTTCTTT.